The next 6 T cell receptor beta chains were all read from a single sample in a study of shared clonotypes between healthy human individuals. Sequencing was performed with immunoSEQ multiplex PCR; in TCRdb, only in-frame clones are kept and a portion is missing. This sample has 400,000 or so clones, with about 97% found just once. The sample taken for sequencing was memory CD8+ T cells sorted from blood. Specified subset: CD45RO+ cells pooled with CCR7-negative TemRA cells. The source of these receptors is a man under 40 in good health.

The genes are TRBV27 and TRBJ2-3; 11 nucleotides match TRBD2. The CDR3 runs 16 residues. V trimming: 4 bases; J trimming: 3 bases; junction bases outside the gene matches: 6. Germline CDR1 and CDR2: MNHEY and SMNVEV (reference sequence). CDR3 amino acids: CASSWRLAGGTDTQYF. Here the CDR3 DNA reads TGTGCCAGCAGTTGGAGGCTAGCGGGAGGAACAGATACGCAGTATTTT.

The chain uses TRBV6-5 and TRBJ1-5; no reliable D call. V was cut by 3 bases and J by 5 bases, with 11 bases left in between. The CDR3 sequence is 14 residues long. Germline assignment: CDR1 MNHEY and CDR2 SVGAGI. The CDR3: CASSYRWFYQPQHF. The CDR3, as DNA: TGTGCCAGCAGTTATCGGTGGTTTTATCAGCCCCAGCATTTT.

V is TRBV6-4 and J is TRBJ1-3; D gene ambiguous. This CDR3 is built from 16 residues. Trimming pared 4 bases from V and 6 bases from J, leaving 19 bases between. Germline V lookup: CDR1 MRHNA, CDR2 SNTAGT. The CDR3 spells CASSGLRRAWENTIYF. The CDR3 nucleotides read TGTGCCAGCAGTGGATTACGACGGGCGTGGGAAAACACCATATATTTT.

The J gene is TRBJ2-2, the V gene TRBV9; 11 nucleotides align to TRBD2. Germline lookup yields CDR1 SGDLS and CDR2 YYNGEE. V trimming: 5 bases; J trimming: 0 bases; junction bases outside the gene matches: 6. This CDR3 region has 17 residues. This CDR3 is CASRGGLAASNTGELFF. The CDR3 nucleotides read TGTGCCAGCAGGGGGGGACTAGCGGCATCGAACACCGGGGAGCTGTTTTTT.

The chain employs TRBV29-1 and TRBJ1-1; TRBD1 matches at 7 bases. The CDR3 is 14 residues long. J gave up 5 bases and V 5 bases, and 11 bases lay outside the gene matches. CDR1 and CDR2 (germline): SQVTM, ANQGSEA. The CDR3 coding sequence is TGCAGCGTTCACCGACAGGGAGCTCTAACTGAAGCTTTCTTT. Protein sequence: CSVHRQGALTEAFF.

The genes are TRBV30 and TRBJ2-7; TRBD2 might be the D (5 bases). The CDR3 runs 17 residues. V lost 2 bases and J 0 bases, leaving 20 bases between the germline ends. Per the germline V gene, CDR1 is GTSNPN and CDR2 is SVGIG (reference sequence). The CDR3 DNA reads TGTGCCTGGAGTCAACTAGACTCTTACTACCTCTCCTACGAGCAGTACTTC. This translates into CAWSQLDSYYLSYEQYF.